A selection of T cell receptor beta chains follows, all from one sample in a study of blood T cell repertoires in COVID-19. TCRdb's copy holds only in-frame clones and misses some; the assay was immunoSEQ multiplex PCR. Of approximately 260,000 clones listed, around 84% are singletons. Input material: PBMCs or T cells enriched from blood (not recorded which). All receptors derive from a young man with acute COVID-19. Each CDR3 is given with its conserved first and last residue. D genes are given only for firm matches. Size is stated for part of the rows, as once, few or many counts, or as a class when the clone is expanded.

abundance: .
len: 14
v_gene: TRBV15
d_gene: .
j_gene: TRBJ2-3
CDR3nt: TGTGCCACCAGCAGTGCGGGGTACACAGATACGCAGTATTTT
CDR3aa: CATSSAGYTDTQYF

abundance: .
len: 13
v_gene: TRBV14
d_gene: .
j_gene: TRBJ1-2
CDR3nt: TGTGCCAGCAGCCAAGTGCGGAATCAGGGCTACACCTTC
CDR3aa: CASSQVRNQGYTF

abundance: .
len: 11
v_gene: TRBV6-5
d_gene: TRBD1
j_gene: TRBJ1-2
CDR3nt: TGTGCCAGCACCCACAGGGGGGGCTACACCTTC
CDR3aa: CASTHRGGYTF

abundance: .
len: 16
v_gene: TRBV7-6
d_gene: TRBD1
j_gene: TRBJ1-6
CDR3nt: TGTGCCAGCAGCTCCAGGGACAGGGCGGTAAATTCACCCCTCCACTTT
CDR3aa: CASSSRDRAVNSPLHF

abundance: .
len: 16
v_gene: TRBV7-6
d_gene: TRBD2
j_gene: TRBJ2-3
CDR3nt: TGTGCCAGCAGCTTACAGGCGGGAGGATTCACAGATACGCAGTATTTT
CDR3aa: CASSLQAGGFTDTQYF

abundance: .
len: 13
v_gene: TRBV30
d_gene: TRBD1
j_gene: TRBJ1-2
CDR3nt: TGTGCCTGTCAGACAGGGGGCTTTTATGGCTACACCTTC
CDR3aa: CACQTGGFYGYTF

abundance: .
len: 13
v_gene: TRBV11-3
d_gene: .
j_gene: TRBJ1-4
CDR3nt: TGTGCCAGCACCAGGGGTTGGAATGAAAAACTGTTTTTT
CDR3aa: CASTRGWNEKLFF

abundance: .
len: 14
v_gene: TRBV11-3
d_gene: .
j_gene: TRBJ2-1
CDR3nt: TGTGCCAGCACCAAGGGGGGGACCTACAATGAGCAGTTCTTC
CDR3aa: CASTKGGTYNEQFF

abundance: once
len: 18
v_gene: TRBV21-1
d_gene: .
j_gene: TRBJ2-2
CDR3nt: TGTGCCAGCAGGACCTCCCGGCGGGAGGATAGGAACACCGGGGAGCTGTTTTTT
CDR3aa: CASRTSRREDRNTGELFF

abundance: .
len: 13
v_gene: TRBV19
d_gene: .
j_gene: TRBJ1-1
CDR3nt: TGTGCCAGCCTCCATACCCGGGGGACTGAAGCTTTCTTT
CDR3aa: CASLHTRGTEAFF

abundance: .
len: 17
v_gene: TRBV19
d_gene: TRBD1
j_gene: TRBJ2-6
CDR3nt: TGTGCCAGTAGTATGGACAGGGGGTTTGCTGGGGCCAACGTCCTGACTTTC
CDR3aa: CASSMDRGFAGANVLTF

abundance: .
len: 12
v_gene: TRBV9
d_gene: .
j_gene: TRBJ1-2
CDR3nt: TGTGCCAGCAGCGTTTCGGGTCGCGGCTACACCTTC
CDR3aa: CASSVSGRGYTF

abundance: .
len: 13
v_gene: TRBV27
d_gene: .
j_gene: TRBJ2-4
CDR3nt: TGTGCCAGCAGGGGACTGTTCAAAAACATTCAGTACTTC
CDR3aa: CASRGLFKNIQYF

abundance: .
len: 16
v_gene: TRBV18
d_gene: TRBD1
j_gene: TRBJ1-2
CDR3nt: TGTGCCAGCTCACCTACCGGGACAGGGACCCTCTATGGCTACACCTTC
CDR3aa: CASSPTGTGTLYGYTF

abundance: .
len: 14
v_gene: TRBV28
d_gene: TRBD1
j_gene: TRBJ1-1
CDR3nt: TGTGCCAGCAGTCGGACAGGGTATGGCACTGAAGCTTTCTTT
CDR3aa: CASSRTGYGTEAFF

abundance: .
len: 15
v_gene: TRBV6-1
d_gene: TRBD1
j_gene: TRBJ1-2
CDR3nt: TGTGCCAGCAGTGAACCCGGGACAGGGAACTATGGCTACACCTTC
CDR3aa: CASSEPGTGNYGYTF

abundance: .
len: 15
v_gene: TRBV24-1
d_gene: .
j_gene: TRBJ2-6
CDR3nt: TGTGCCACCGGAACAGGGTTGTCTGGGGCCAACGTCCTGACTTTC
CDR3aa: CATGTGLSGANVLTF

abundance: .
len: 12
v_gene: TRBV6-1
d_gene: .
j_gene: TRBJ2-5
CDR3nt: TGTGCCAGCAGTGAACATCAGGTGGTCGGGTACTTC
CDR3aa: CASSEHQVVGYF

abundance: .
len: 15
v_gene: TRBV19
d_gene: TRBD2
j_gene: TRBJ2-3
CDR3nt: TGTGCCAGTATTAGCGGGAGTACGGGAACAGATACGCAGTATTTT
CDR3aa: CASISGSTGTDTQYF

abundance: .
len: 12
v_gene: TRBV14
d_gene: .
j_gene: TRBJ1-6
CDR3nt: TGTGCCAGCAGCCAAGAACGGTCACCCCTCCACTTT
CDR3aa: CASSQERSPLHF

abundance: .
len: 14
v_gene: TRBV9
d_gene: .
j_gene: TRBJ1-4
CDR3nt: TGTGCCAGCAGCGTAGCTAGCGGGGGAGAAAAACTGTTTTTT
CDR3aa: CASSVASGGEKLFF

abundance: .
len: 15
v_gene: TRBV18
d_gene: .
j_gene: TRBJ1-1
CDR3nt: TGTGCCAGCTCACCCCGCGAGGGGGTGAACACTGAAGCTTTCTTT
CDR3aa: CASSPREGVNTEAFF

abundance: .
len: 14
v_gene: TRBV7-9
d_gene: .
j_gene: TRBJ1-1
CDR3nt: TGTGCCAGCAGCTTAGTGGGAGTGAACACTGAAGCTTTCTTT
CDR3aa: CASSLVGVNTEAFF

abundance: .
len: 16
v_gene: TRBV5-1
d_gene: TRBD2
j_gene: TRBJ2-1
CDR3nt: TGCGCCAGCAGCGTTAGCGGGGGGGGCTCCTACAATGAGCAGTTCTTC
CDR3aa: CASSVSGGGSYNEQFF

abundance: .
len: 15
v_gene: TRBV6-4
d_gene: TRBD2
j_gene: TRBJ2-3
CDR3nt: TGTGCCAGCAGTGAGGGGGCGGGGGGGCCGGATACGCAGTATTTT
CDR3aa: CASSEGAGGPDTQYF

abundance: .
len: 15
v_gene: TRBV7-9
d_gene: .
j_gene: TRBJ2-2
CDR3nt: TGTGCCAGCAGCTTAGCGAACAGGGTGGCCGGGGAGCTGTTTTTT
CDR3aa: CASSLANRVAGELFF

abundance: .
len: 14
v_gene: TRBV7-2
d_gene: .
j_gene: TRBJ1-5
CDR3nt: TGTGCCAGCAGCTTGGGGGCAAGCAATCAGCCCCAGCATTTT
CDR3aa: CASSLGASNQPQHF

abundance: .
len: 11
v_gene: TRBV6-5
d_gene: TRBD1
j_gene: TRBJ1-1
CDR3nt: TGTGCCAGCAGCCAGGACAGGATGGCTTTCTTT
CDR3aa: CASSQDRMAFF

abundance: .
len: 14
v_gene: TRBV9
d_gene: TRBD2
j_gene: TRBJ2-5
CDR3nt: TGTGCCAGCAGCCCGGGACTAGCTACCGAGACCCAGTACTTC
CDR3aa: CASSPGLATETQYF

abundance: .
len: 15
v_gene: TRBV18
d_gene: .
j_gene: TRBJ1-3
CDR3nt: TGTGCCAGCTCACGGACGGACAGCTCTGGAAACACCATATATTTT
CDR3aa: CASSRTDSSGNTIYF

abundance: .
len: 16
v_gene: TRBV5-1
d_gene: TRBD2
j_gene: TRBJ2-1
CDR3nt: TGTGCCAGCAGTAGGGGGACTAGCGGGTCCTACAATGAGCAGTTCTTC
CDR3aa: CASSRGTSGSYNEQFF

abundance: .
len: 13
v_gene: TRBV7-3
d_gene: .
j_gene: TRBJ1-5
CDR3nt: TGTGCCAGCAGCTTTTCGTGGGGCCAGCCCCAGCATTTT
CDR3aa: CASSFSWGQPQHF

abundance: .
len: 18
v_gene: TRBV4-1
d_gene: TRBD2
j_gene: TRBJ2-1
CDR3nt: TGCGCCAGCAGCCAAGAATATTCTAGCGGGAGTGTTTACAATGAGCAGTTCTTC
CDR3aa: CASSQEYSSGSVYNEQFF

abundance: .
len: 12
v_gene: TRBV19
d_gene: .
j_gene: TRBJ1-1
CDR3nt: TGTGCCAGTTCCCAGGTGAACACTGAAGCTTTCTTT
CDR3aa: CASSQVNTEAFF

abundance: once
len: 14
v_gene: TRBV5-1
d_gene: .
j_gene: TRBJ2-1
CDR3nt: TGTGCCAGCAGCCGGAGGCTAGCAGTCAATGAGCAGTTCTTC
CDR3aa: CASSRRLAVNEQFF

abundance: .
len: 13
v_gene: TRBV18
d_gene: .
j_gene: TRBJ2-2
CDR3nt: TGTGCCAGCTCACGAACAGTGACCGGGGAGCTGTTTTTT
CDR3aa: CASSRTVTGELFF

abundance: .
len: 16
v_gene: TRBV9
d_gene: TRBD2
j_gene: TRBJ2-1
CDR3nt: TGTGCCAGCAACATCGGGGGGGGACAAACCTACAATGAGCAGTTCTTC
CDR3aa: CASNIGGGQTYNEQFF

abundance: .
len: 15
v_gene: TRBV6-5
d_gene: TRBD1
j_gene: TRBJ2-2
CDR3nt: TGTGCCAGCAGTTCCACAGGGGCGAACACCGGGGAGCTGTTTTTT
CDR3aa: CASSSTGANTGELFF

abundance: .
len: 13
v_gene: TRBV6-5
d_gene: .
j_gene: TRBJ1-5
CDR3nt: TGTGCCAGCAGTTACGAGGGGGATCAGCCCCAGCATTTT
CDR3aa: CASSYEGDQPQHF

abundance: .
len: 13
v_gene: TRBV24-1
d_gene: .
j_gene: TRBJ2-1
CDR3nt: TGTGCCACCAGTTTATCCAGGGTTAATGAGCAGTTCTTC
CDR3aa: CATSLSRVNEQFF

abundance: .
len: 13
v_gene: TRBV7-2
d_gene: .
j_gene: TRBJ1-2
CDR3nt: TGTGCCAGCAGCCGAGACAGGTACTATGGCTACACCTTC
CDR3aa: CASSRDRYYGYTF

abundance: .
len: 12
v_gene: TRBV2
d_gene: .
j_gene: TRBJ1-2
CDR3nt: TGTGCCAGCCACCACTCTAGGGGTGGCTACACCTTC
CDR3aa: CASHHSRGGYTF

abundance: once
len: 14
v_gene: TRBV18
d_gene: .
j_gene: TRBJ1-1
CDR3nt: TGTGCCAGCTCACTGCAGGCCCAGAACACTGAAGCTTTCTTT
CDR3aa: CASSLQAQNTEAFF

abundance: .
len: 15
v_gene: TRBV11-2
d_gene: TRBD1
j_gene: TRBJ1-1
CDR3nt: TGTGCCAGCAGCTCGTCGACAGGGATGAACACTGAAGCTTTCTTT
CDR3aa: CASSSSTGMNTEAFF

abundance: .
len: 16
v_gene: TRBV2
d_gene: TRBD2
j_gene: TRBJ2-1
CDR3nt: TGTGCCAGCAGGCCCGGGACTAGGAGCTCCTACAATGAGCAGTTCTTC
CDR3aa: CASRPGTRSSYNEQFF